This TCR beta chain was captured by sequencing in a study of blood T cells in healthy people across ages. The length of the CDR3 is 15 residues. Trimming cost V 6 bases and J 0 bases, with 15 bases left between them. Combining a sample-barcoded 5' primer with a J-beta primer mix, a second PCR ran for about 6 to 11 cycles. Each CDR3 protein is one row after TCRdb ran MiXCR on the 5' RACE reads. The data hold a few hundred thousand distinct CDR3 sequences, with approximately 25% observed a single time. The material sequenced was blood. The sequence was collected from a woman between 65 and 79 years old in good health. The V and J genes are TRBV12-3 or TRBV12-4 and TRBJ2-7; D gene unclear. CDR3: CASSRADDNSYEQYF. CDR3 DNA: TGTGCCAGCAGCCGCGCGGATGACAACTCCTACGAGCAGTACTTC.